A single sample is the source of the 31 T cell receptor beta chains below, sequenced in a study of post-analysis software for immune sequencing data. These receptors lack a known antigen. Whole-study results and caveats: Four to six TRBV segments (TRBV5-6, TRBV5-1 and TRBV20-1 among them) occurred more frequently in patients than in controls.

Each TCR beta cDNA library carried unique molecular identifiers. Using its own MiXCR run on the PCR reads, TCRdb lists one record per CDR3 protein. The profile shows about 180,000 distinct CDR3 sequences, 30% of them singletons. The sample was blood. All receptors derive from a girl aged 5 to 17 with multiple sclerosis.

This clonotype has just a few counts. This chain links TRBV9 with TRBJ1-6; 7 nucleotides match TRBD1. Germline V lookup: CDR1 SGDLS, CDR2 YYNGEE. Losses at the gene ends were 4 bases for V and 6 bases for J; bases not matched to a gene: 7. The CDR3 sequence is 15 residues long. CDR3 protein: CASSISPGGNSPLHF. CDR3 nucleotide sequence: TGTGCCAGCAGCATATCCCCAGGGGGTAATTCACCCCTCCACTTT.

Worth noting for this clonotype: One end of the junction varies from germline; a read error may be responsible. For the CDR3, the DNA is TGTACCAGCAGCAACCGGGACAGGAGTCCCTACGAGCAGTACTTC. Residues: CTSSNRDRSPYEQYF. This sequence joins TRBV6-6 and TRBJ2-7, with 8 bases lining up with TRBD1. Germline CDR1 MNHNY, CDR2 SVGAGI (reference sequence). The CDR3 extends over 15 amino acids.

This clonotype has a count of ten or more. The gene calls are TRBV20-1 and TRBJ2-7; 7 bases line up with TRBD2. From germline, CDR1 is DFQATT and CDR2 SNEGSKA (reference sequence). Trimming removed 6 bases from V and 6 bases from J; junction bases left unmatched: 11. The CDR3 is 13 residues long. In nucleotides, the CDR3 is TGCAGTGCCCCGTGGCGGGGCGGGGGCGAGCAGTACTTC. Translating gives CSAPWRGGGEQYF.

Many counts were recorded for this clonotype. The CDR3 here is CSAKWSSGNSPLHF. The CDR3 nucleotides are TGCAGTGCTAAATGGTCCTCGGGGAATTCACCCCTCCACTTT. This chain uses TRBV20-1 with TRBJ1-6; D remains ambiguous. The V end lost 4 bases, the J end lost 7 bases, and 14 bases lay between the germline ends. The CDR3 consists of 14 residues. Germline assignment: CDR1 DFQATT and CDR2 SNEGSKA (reference sequence).

This clonotype has just a few counts. The chain links TRBV12-3 or TRBV12-4 to TRBJ1-1; D ambiguous. Trimming shortened V by 8 bases and J by 9 bases, and 16 bases separated the two germline ends. The CDR3 runs 12 residues. The CDR3 sequence is CASSGSRLQAFF. For the CDR3, the DNA is TGTGCCAGCTCTGGGTCCCGTCTTCAAGCTTTCTTT.

This chain connects TRBV28 to TRBJ2-5, with D unclear. The CDR3 contains 14 residues. Per germline, CDR1 MDHEN and CDR2 SYDVKM. Trimming removed 8 bases at V and 4 bases at J, with 17 bases between. Here the CDR3 DNA reads TGTGCCAGCGGTTCACAAGTCGGTGGAGAGACCCAGTACTTC. Amino acid sequence: CASGSQVGGETQYF.

V usage is TRBV28 and J usage is TRBJ1-2, with 12 nucleotides matching TRBD1. Germline lookup yields CDR1 MDHEN and CDR2 SYDVKM. J was trimmed by 8 bases and V by 5 bases; bases with no gene match: 15. CDR3 length: 17 residues. CDR3 residues: CASSPPGTGGEVGGYTF. CDR3 DNA sequence: TGTGCCAGCAGTCCTCCCGGGACAGGGGGCGAGGTCGGCGGCTACACCTTC.

This clonotype was counted at least ten times. The V gene is TRBV7-2, the J gene TRBJ2-7; D is unclear. This CDR3 spans 14 amino acids. Trimming stripped 0 bases from V and 3 bases from J, with 9 bases between. Germline-derived CDR1 and CDR2 are SGHTA and FQGNSA. The CDR3: CASSLADWGYEQYF. CDR3 DNA sequence: TGTGCCAGCAGCTTAGCGGATTGGGGCTACGAGCAGTACTTC. The variable domain in full, with the rest retrieved from reference TRBV7-2 and TRBJ2-7, is GAGVSQSPSNKVTEKGKDVELRCDPISGHTALYWYRQSLGQGLEFLIYFQGNSAPDKSGLPSDRFSAERTGGSVSTLTIQRTQQEDSAVYLCASSLADWGYEQYFGPGTRLTVT.

About this clonotype: A much larger clone is a single base away; this may be a read error. The chain joins TRBV10-2 to TRBJ2-7, with 8 nucleotides matching TRBD2. Germline CDR1 reads WSHSY; CDR2 reads SAAADI. The CDR3 has 14 residues. CDR3 bases: TGCGCCAGCAGACTAGCGGAAAGCCCCTACGAGCGGTACTTC. This gives the protein CASRLAESPYERYF.

The rearrangement joins TRBV5-1 to TRBJ2-1; D ambiguous. The V end was cut by 2 bases, the J end by 2 bases, with 8 bases between. The CDR3 runs to 14 residues. In germline, CDR1 is SGHRS, CDR2 YFSETQ. In nucleotides, the CDR3 is TGCGCCAGCAGCTTAGGTTTTGCCTACAATGAGCAGTTCTTC. Its protein is CASSLGFAYNEQFF.

A few counts support this clonotype. Here the CDR3 DNA reads TGTGCCAGCAGAAAACTGGGGGGACGGGACCTTCCGGGCGGAGGCTACACCTTC. This sequence encodes CASRKLGGRDLPGGGYTF. The chain combines TRBV28 with TRBJ1-2; TRBD1 is a possible D gene (5 bases). The length of the CDR3 is 18 residues. Trimming removed 6 bases from V and 8 bases from J, with 31 bases in between. CDR1 and CDR2 from the germline V gene are MDHEN and SYDVKM.

The chain employs TRBV28 and TRBJ2-5; possible D gene TRBD2, 6 bases. The DNA matches TRBJ2-7 better at its end, which makes the J call doubtful. The V gene's germline CDR1 is MDHEN and CDR2 SYDVKM. The CDR3 consists of 14 residues. The CDR3 spells CASRVRDGGHEQYF. The CDR3 DNA is TGTGCCAGCAGAGTCCGGGACGGGGGTCACGAGCAGTACTTC.

The chain couples TRBV11-2 to TRBJ2-5; D ambiguous. The CDR3 covers 11 residues. V was trimmed by 2 bases and J by 11 bases, leaving 9 bases between them. Germline V gene sequence: CDR1 SGHAT, CDR2 FQNNGV. Written as DNA, the CDR3 is TGTGCCAGCAGCTTACCGAGTGGGCAGTACTTC. This translates into CASSLPSGQYF.

Points on this clonotype: A much larger clone lies one base from this, so it may be a read error. The chain joins TRBV27 to TRBJ2-7; D is perhaps TRBD1 or TRBD2 (5 bases each). The CDR3 runs 15 residues. Germline CDR1 reads MNHEY; CDR2 reads SMNVEV (reference sequence). V was shortened by 6 bases and J by 7 bases, with 22 bases between the two germline ends. The DNA for the CDR3 is TGTGCCAGCAGGCCCGGGGCTCCGGCCCCCAATGAGCAGTACTTC. Its translation: CASRPGAPAPNEQYF.

The rearrangement joins TRBV6-5 to TRBJ2-2, with D perhaps TRBD1 or TRBD2 (6 bases each). This CDR3 has 12 amino acids. V was trimmed by 8 bases and J by 6 bases, leaving 10 bases between them. CDR1 is MNHEY and CDR2 is SVGAGI in the germline V gene. This CDR3 is CASGGGPGELFF. The CDR3 bases are TGTGCCAGCGGAGGGGGTCCCGGGGAGCTGTTTTTT.

Of note for this clonotype: This may be a read error: a much more frequent sequence differs by one nucleotide. The V and J genes are TRBV4-1 and TRBJ2-1, with 11 bases matching TRBD2. The CDR3 is 17 amino acids. Unmatched junction bases numbered 8, after V lost 1 base and J lost 6 bases. Germline V gene data show CDR1 as MGHRA and CDR2 as YSYEKL. The CDR3 here is CASSQARLAGFRNEQFF. The DNA for the CDR3 is TGCGCCAGCAGCCAAGCACGACTAGCGGGATTTCGCAATGAGCAGTTCTTC.

This clonotype was seen ten or more times. The genes are TRBV15 and TRBJ2-3, with TRBD2 identical over 15 bases. J was trimmed by 7 bases and V by 0 bases; bases with no gene match: 8. Germline V lookup: CDR1 LNHNV, CDR2 YYDKDF (reference sequence). This CDR3 has 18 residues. CDR3 amino acids: CATSREGTSGRIGYTQYF. In nucleotides, the CDR3 is TGTGCCACCAGCAGAGAAGGGACTAGCGGGAGGATCGGGTATACGCAGTATTTT.

There are many counts of this clonotype. This rearrangement joins TRBV10-3 to TRBJ2-3, with TRBD2 matching over 9 bases. V gave up 0 bases and J gave up 4 bases; unmatched junction bases: 8. Germline CDR1 ENHRY, CDR2 SYGVKD. This CDR3 has 17 residues. CDR3 in amino acids: CAISESKVAGDADTQYF. CDR3 sequence (DNA): TGTGCCATCAGTGAGTCGAAGGTAGCGGGAGACGCAGATACGCAGTATTTT.

This clonotype was recorded a few times. The V call is TRBV12-5, the J call TRBJ1-2; the D gene is possibly TRBD1 (5 bases). The length of the CDR3 is 14 residues. V was clipped by 2 bases and J by 1 base, with 8 bases between them. Germline V lookup: CDR1 LGHNT, CDR2 FRNRAP. DNA of the CDR3: TGTGCTAGTGGTTTGTCAGGGTATAACTATGGCTACACCTTC. It encodes CASGLSGYNYGYTF.

The chain carries TRBV5-6 and TRBJ2-3, with 7 bases that match TRBD2. In germline, CDR1 is SGHDT, CDR2 YYEEEE. This CDR3 has 15 amino acids. V shed 2 bases, J shed 2 bases, and the junction held 5 bases outside the gene matches. CDR3: CASSFSGLATDTQYF. CDR3 nucleotides: TGTGCCAGCAGCTTTAGCGGGTTAGCCACAGATACGCAGTATTTT.

In the case of this clonotype: One end of the junction fails to match germline, which may point to a read error. The chain is built from TRBV9 and TRBJ2-6; TRBD1 might be the D (5 bases). The CDR3 totals 17 residues. CDR1 is SGDLS, CDR2 YYNGEE, per germline. The CDR3 sequence is CASSVAPATSGANVLTF. The CDR3 bases are TGTGCCAGCAGCGTAGCTCCGGCCACCTCTGGGGCCAACGTCTTGACTTTC.

At least ten counts were recorded for this clonotype. J is TRBJ2-1 and V is TRBV6-5; unclear D gene. V was trimmed by 8 bases and J by 3 bases, leaving 11 bases between them. This CDR3 comprises 13 residues. Per germline, CDR1 MNHEY and CDR2 SVGAGI. Here the CDR3 reads CASAPFDYNEQFF. CDR3 DNA sequence: TGTGCCAGCGCGCCCTTCGACTACAATGAGCAGTTCTTC.

This clonotype came up a few times. The chain links TRBV2 to TRBJ2-1; D unresolved. The CDR3 is 15 residues long. Trimming took 4 bases from V and 0 from J, leaving 10 bases between them. CDR1 and CDR2 (germline): SNHLY, FYNNEI. For the CDR3, the DNA is TGTGCCAGCAGTGCCGACTCCAGCTCCTACAATGAGCAGTTCTTC. Translated, it gives CASSADSSSYNEQFF.

This clonotype was seen at least ten times. This chain connects TRBV12-3 or TRBV12-4 to TRBJ2-6; 14 nucleotides align to TRBD2. With V trimmed by 3 bases and J by 0 bases, 1 base remained unmatched. The CDR3 length is 18 residues. This CDR3 reads CASSLTSGRASGANVLTF. CDR3 in DNA: TGTGCCAGCAGTTTGACTAGCGGGAGGGCCTCTGGGGCCAACGTCCTGACTTTC.

This rearrangement joins TRBV3-1 to TRBJ1-3; 8 nucleotides line up with TRBD1. J was trimmed by 7 bases and V by 0 bases; bases with no gene match: 32. Germline CDR1 reads LGHDT; CDR2 reads YNNKEL (reference sequence). The CDR3 spans 24 residues. CDR3 sequence (DNA): TGTGCCAGCAGCCAAGACCCTACAGGGGGGGCGAGAAACAAAAGTCGGTCTTGGTGGAACACCATATATTTT. Protein: CASSQDPTGGARNKSRSWWNTIYF.

This clonotype was counted ten times or more. This sequence joins TRBV7-9 and TRBJ1-6; D remains ambiguous. V lost 7 bases to trimming and J lost 10 bases, with 11 bases between them. The CDR3 is made up of 12 amino acids. Germline CDR1 and CDR2: SEHNR and FQNEAQ (reference sequence). CDR3 loop: CASTLSGSPLHF. In DNA, the CDR3 is TGTGCCAGCACCCTTTCGGGCTCACCCCTCCACTTT.

This clonotype was found many times. The chain recombines TRBV27 with TRBJ2-1; D assignment may be TRBD1 or TRBD2 (5 bases each). V was trimmed by 1 base and J by 6 bases, leaving 16 bases between them. Germline V gene sequence: CDR1 MNHEY, CDR2 SMNVEV (reference sequence). The CDR3 runs 16 residues. The DNA for the CDR3 is TGTGCCAGCAGTTTATGGCGAGGGGCCCCCTTCAATGAGCAGTTCTTC. This gives the protein CASSLWRGAPFNEQFF.

This clonotype was recorded many times. The V call is TRBV27, the J call TRBJ2-1; 14 bases map to TRBD2. The trim removed 6 bases at V and 7 bases at J, leaving 8 bases unmatched. Germline V gives CDR1 MNHEY, CDR2 SMNVEV (reference sequence). The length of the CDR3 is 16 residues. The CDR3 coding sequence is TGTGCCAGCAGCCCCGGGACTAGCGGGAGTGGGAATGAGCAGTTCTTC. Encoded protein: CASSPGTSGSGNEQFF.

This clonotype was recorded at least ten times. This chain joins TRBV5-1 and TRBJ2-3; TRBD2 aligns across 13 bases. V was clipped by 4 bases and J by 1 base; unmatched bases: 3. Germline V gene lookup returns CDR1 SGHRS and CDR2 YFSETQ. The CDR3 totals 16 residues. In DNA form, the CDR3 reads TGCGCCAGCAGCCCCGGGACTAGCGGGGGCACAGATACGCAGTATTTT. It is translated as CASSPGTSGGTDTQYF.

This clonotype was seen at least ten times. The chain recombines TRBV10-2 with TRBJ1-2; TRBD1 might be the D (5 bases). The CDR3 loop spans 13 amino acids. Germline V gene sequence: CDR1 WSHSY, CDR2 SAAADI. The V and J ends lost 4 bases and 7 bases respectively, with 13 bases between them. The CDR3 DNA sequence: TGCGCCAGCAGTGTGGGGGTAGGCTCTGGCTACACCTTC. It specifies CASSVGVGSGYTF.

In the case of this clonotype: This may stem from a read error, because a much larger clone lies one nucleotide away. This chain uses TRBV27 with TRBJ2-1; tentatively, D is TRBD1 or TRBD2 (5 bases each). The CDR3 contains 14 residues. Germline V lookup: CDR1 MNHEY, CDR2 SMNVEV (reference sequence). In DNA, the CDR3 is TGTACCAGCAGTTTTGGGACCCCCTACAATGAGCAGTTCTTC. It yields the protein CTSSFGTPYNEQFF.